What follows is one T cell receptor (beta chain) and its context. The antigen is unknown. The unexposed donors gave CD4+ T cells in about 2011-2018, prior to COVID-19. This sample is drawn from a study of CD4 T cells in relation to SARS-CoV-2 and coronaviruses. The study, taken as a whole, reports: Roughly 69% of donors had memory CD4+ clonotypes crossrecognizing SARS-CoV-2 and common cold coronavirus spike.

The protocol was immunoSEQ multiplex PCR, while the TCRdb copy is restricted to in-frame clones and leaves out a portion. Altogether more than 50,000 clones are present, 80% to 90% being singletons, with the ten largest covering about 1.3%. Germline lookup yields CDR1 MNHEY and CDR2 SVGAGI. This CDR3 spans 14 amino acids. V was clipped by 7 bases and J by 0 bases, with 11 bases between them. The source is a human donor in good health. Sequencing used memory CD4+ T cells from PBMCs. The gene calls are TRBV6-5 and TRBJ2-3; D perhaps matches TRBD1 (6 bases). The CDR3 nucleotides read TGTGCCAGCACATCAGGGGTTAGCACAGATACGCAGTATTTT. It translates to CASTSGVSTDTQYF.